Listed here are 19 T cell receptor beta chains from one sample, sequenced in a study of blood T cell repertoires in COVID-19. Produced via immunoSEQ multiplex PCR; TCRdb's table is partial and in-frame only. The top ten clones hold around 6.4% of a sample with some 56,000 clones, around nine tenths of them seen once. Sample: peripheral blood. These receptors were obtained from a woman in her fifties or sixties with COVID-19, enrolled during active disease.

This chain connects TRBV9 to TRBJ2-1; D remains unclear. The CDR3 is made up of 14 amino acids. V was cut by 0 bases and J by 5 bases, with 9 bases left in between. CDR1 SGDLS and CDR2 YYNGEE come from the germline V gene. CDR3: CASSVGSGHNEQFF. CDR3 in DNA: TGTGCCAGCAGCGTAGGTTCGGGTCACAATGAGCAGTTCTTC.

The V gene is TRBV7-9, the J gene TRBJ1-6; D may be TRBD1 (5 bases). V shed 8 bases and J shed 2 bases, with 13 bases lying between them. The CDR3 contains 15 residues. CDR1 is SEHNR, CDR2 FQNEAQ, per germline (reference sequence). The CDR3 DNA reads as TGTGCCAGCGGGAGGGGAGACCCCTATAATTCACCCCTCCACTTT. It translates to CASGRGDPYNSPLHF.

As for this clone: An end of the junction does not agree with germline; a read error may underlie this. CDR3 coding DNA: TGTGCTAGCAGCTTAAGCGGGAGGGAGGAGACCCAGTACTTC. Its protein product is CASSLSGREETQYF. The V and J genes are TRBV7-7 and TRBJ2-5; 10 bases line up with TRBD2. CDR1 is SSHAT and CDR2 is FNYEAQ in the germline V gene (reference sequence). CDR3 length: 14 amino acids.

The CDR3: CASSVSGEGGQYF. The CDR3 DNA reads TGTGCCAGCAGCGTTAGCGGGGAAGGTGGGCAGTACTTC. This sequence joins TRBV11-3 and TRBJ2-7, with 8 bases aligning to TRBD2. Unmatched junction bases numbered 9, after V lost 5 bases and J lost 9 bases. This CDR3 has 13 amino acids. Germline V gene lookup returns CDR1 SGHNT and CDR2 YENEEA.

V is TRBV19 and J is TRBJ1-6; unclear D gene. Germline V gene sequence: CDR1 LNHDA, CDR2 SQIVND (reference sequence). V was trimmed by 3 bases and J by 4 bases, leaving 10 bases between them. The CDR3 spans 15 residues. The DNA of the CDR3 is TGTGCCAGTAGTATGGTACGCACATATAATTCACCCCTCCACTTT. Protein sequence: CASSMVRTYNSPLHF.

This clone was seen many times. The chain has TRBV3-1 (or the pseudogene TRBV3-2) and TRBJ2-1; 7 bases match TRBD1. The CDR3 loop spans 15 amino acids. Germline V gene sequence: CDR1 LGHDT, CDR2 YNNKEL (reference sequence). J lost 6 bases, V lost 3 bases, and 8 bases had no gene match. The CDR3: CASSHGTEVINEQFF. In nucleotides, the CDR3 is TGTGCCAGCAGCCACGGGACAGAGGTTATCAATGAGCAGTTCTTC.

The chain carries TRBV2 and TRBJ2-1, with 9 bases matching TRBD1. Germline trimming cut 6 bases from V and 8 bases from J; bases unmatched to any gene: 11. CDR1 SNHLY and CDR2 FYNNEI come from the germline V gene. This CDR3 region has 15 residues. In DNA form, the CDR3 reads TGTGCCAGCAGCTTCGAGGGACAGGGTATCGATGAGCAGTTCTTC. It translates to CASSFEGQGIDEQFF.

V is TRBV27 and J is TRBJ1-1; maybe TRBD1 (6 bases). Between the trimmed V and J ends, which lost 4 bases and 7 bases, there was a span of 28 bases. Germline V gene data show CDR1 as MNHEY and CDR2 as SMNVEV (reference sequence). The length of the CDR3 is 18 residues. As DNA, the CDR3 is TGTGCCAGCAGTTCGGTAACCAGGGGTCTTTCAAGTCGTCGTGAAGCTTTCTTT. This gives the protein CASSSVTRGLSSRREAFF.

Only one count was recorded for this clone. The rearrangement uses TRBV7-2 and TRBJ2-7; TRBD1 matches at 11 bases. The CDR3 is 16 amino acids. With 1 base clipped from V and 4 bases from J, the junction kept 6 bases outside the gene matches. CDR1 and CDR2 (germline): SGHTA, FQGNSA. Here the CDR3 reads CASSLVTGTGGYEQYF. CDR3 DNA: TGTGCCAGCAGCTTAGTGACTGGGACAGGGGGGTACGAGCAGTACTTC. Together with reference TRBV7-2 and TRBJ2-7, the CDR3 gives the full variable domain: GAGVSQSPSNKVTEKGKDVELRCDPISGHTALYWYRQSLGQGLEFLIYFQGNSAPDKSGLPSDRFSAERTGGSVSTLTIQRTQQEDSAVYLCASSLVTGTGGYEQYFGPGTRLTVT.

Here the CDR3 reads CASSDPHRASGRADEQYF. DNA for the CDR3: TGCGCCAGCAGTGACCCCCACCGCGCTAGCGGGAGGGCGGACGAGCAGTACTTC. V and J are TRBV10-2 and TRBJ2-7; 12 nucleotides align to TRBD2. J gave up 5 bases and V 3 bases, and 14 bases lay outside the gene matches. The germline CDR1 and CDR2 sequences are WSHSY and SAAADI. The CDR3 loop spans 18 amino acids.

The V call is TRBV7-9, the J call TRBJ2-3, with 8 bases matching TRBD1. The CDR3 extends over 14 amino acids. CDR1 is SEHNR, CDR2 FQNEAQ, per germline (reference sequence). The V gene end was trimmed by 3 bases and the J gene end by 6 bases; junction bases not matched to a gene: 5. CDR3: CASSLGQVWDTQYF. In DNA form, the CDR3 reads TGTGCCAGCAGCTTGGGACAGGTCTGGGATACGCAGTATTTT.

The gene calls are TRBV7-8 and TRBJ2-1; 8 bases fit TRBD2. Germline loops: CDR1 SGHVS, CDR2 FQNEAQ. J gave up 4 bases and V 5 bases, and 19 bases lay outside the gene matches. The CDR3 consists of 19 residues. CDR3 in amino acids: CASSLLPRTAGDVYNEQFF. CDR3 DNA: TGTGCCAGCAGCCTCCTCCCCCGGACAGCGGGAGACGTTTACAATGAGCAGTTCTTC.

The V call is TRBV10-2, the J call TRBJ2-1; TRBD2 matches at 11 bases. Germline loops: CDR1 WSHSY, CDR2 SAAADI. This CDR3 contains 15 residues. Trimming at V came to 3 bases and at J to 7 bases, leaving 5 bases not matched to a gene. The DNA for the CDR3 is TGCGCCAGCAGTGATCTAGCGGGAGGCGCTAATGAGCAGTTCTTC. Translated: CASSDLAGGANEQFF.

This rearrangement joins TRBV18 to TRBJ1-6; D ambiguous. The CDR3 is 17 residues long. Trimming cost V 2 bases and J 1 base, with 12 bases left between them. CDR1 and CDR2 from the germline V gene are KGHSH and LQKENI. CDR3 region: CASSPRRPGSYNSPLHF. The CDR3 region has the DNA TGTGCCAGCTCACCAAGAAGGCCGGGGTCCTATAATTCACCCCTCCACTTT.

The CDR3: CASSPRLGQANTEAFF. In DNA, the CDR3 is TGTGCCAGCAGCCCCCGCCTGGGACAAGCTAACACTGAAGCTTTCTTT. The rearrangement joins TRBV11-2 to TRBJ1-1, with D maybe TRBD1 (6 bases). Trimming took 5 bases from V and 2 from J, leaving 18 bases between them. This CDR3 is 16 amino acids long. Germline-derived CDR1 and CDR2 are SGHAT and FQNNGV.

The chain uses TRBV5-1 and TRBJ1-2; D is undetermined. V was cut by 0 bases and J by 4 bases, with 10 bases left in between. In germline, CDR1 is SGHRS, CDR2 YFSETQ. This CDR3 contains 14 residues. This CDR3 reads CASSLDPGVYGYTF. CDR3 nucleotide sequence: TGCGCCAGCAGCTTGGATCCAGGCGTCTATGGCTACACCTTC.

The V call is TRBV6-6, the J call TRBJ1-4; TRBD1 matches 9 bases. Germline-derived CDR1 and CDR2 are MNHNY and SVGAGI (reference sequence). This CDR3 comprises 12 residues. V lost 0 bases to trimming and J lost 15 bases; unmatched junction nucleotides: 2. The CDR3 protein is CASSYSGQGMFF. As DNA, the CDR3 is TGTGCCAGCAGTTACTCAGGACAGGGGATGTTTTTT.

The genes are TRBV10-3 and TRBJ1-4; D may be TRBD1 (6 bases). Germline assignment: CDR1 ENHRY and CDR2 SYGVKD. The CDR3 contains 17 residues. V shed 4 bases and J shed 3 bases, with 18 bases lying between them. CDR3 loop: CAISVNTQGHANEKLFF. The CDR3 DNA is TGTGCCATCAGTGTTAACACCCAGGGACACGCTAATGAAAAACTGTTTTTT.

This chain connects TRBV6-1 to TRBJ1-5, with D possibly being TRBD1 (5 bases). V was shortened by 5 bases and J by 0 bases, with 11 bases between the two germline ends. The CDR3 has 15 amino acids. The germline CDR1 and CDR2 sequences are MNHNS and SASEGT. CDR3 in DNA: TGTGCCAGCAGTTCCGGGGGGGTTAGCAATCAGCCCCAGCATTTT. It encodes CASSSGGVSNQPQHF.